The rows below give T cell receptor beta chains drawn from one sample of a study of T cell responses to AZD1222 COVID-19 vaccine. Profiled with immunoSEQ multiplex PCR; TCRdb holds only in-frame clones, not every one. The sample contains about 220,000 clones, just over 90% of which appear only once. The sample was peripheral blood, taken on day 0 of MenACWY control vaccination. The receptor set was obtained from an adult in good health. Both conserved end residues are part of each CDR3. D genes are given only for firm matches. Size is omitted from some rows. Given values are once, few, many or a class for expanded clones.

D gene	clone size	V gene	J gene	CDR3 DNA	CDR3 protein
TRBD1	-	TRBV14	TRBJ1-2	TGTGCCAGCAGCCAAGGACTGGGGACAGGATTTAACTATGGCTACACCTTC	CASSQGLGTGFNYGYTF
-	-	TRBV18	TRBJ1-1	TGTGCCAGCTCACCAAACCGGGGCGGTAACACTGAAGCTTTCTTT	CASSPNRGGNTEAFF
-	-	TRBV7-2	TRBJ1-2	TGTGCCAGCAGCTCCACCGGGCAGGGCCACTATGGCTACACCTTC	CASSSTGQGHYGYTF
TRBD1	-	TRBV5-1	TRBJ2-1	TGCGCCAGCAGGAACGCGACAGGGAACAATGAGCAGTTCTTC	CASRNATGNNEQFF
-	-	TRBV5-1	TRBJ1-1	TGCGCCAGCAGCGAACAACAGGGTCGGACTGAAGCTTTCTTT	CASSEQQGRTEAFF
-	once	TRBV4-1	TRBJ2-1	TGCGCCAGCAGCCTCCCGCCTGGGTGGGGGAGAGCCTACAATGAGCAGTTCTTC	CASSLPPGWGRAYNEQFF
-	-	TRBV6-6	TRBJ1-4	TGTGCCAGCAGCCCCCATGAAAAACTGTTTTTT	CASSPHEKLFF
-	-	TRBV5-8	TRBJ2-3	TGTGCCAGCAGCTTGCAGGGATACACAGATACGCAGTATTTT	CASSLQGYTDTQYF
TRBD2	-	TRBV3-1/TRBV3-2	TRBJ2-1	TGTGCCAGCAGCCCGAATGGCGGGGGGGCGGGTAATGAGCAGTTCTTC	CASSPNGGGAGNEQFF
TRBD1	-	TRBV28	TRBJ1-4	TGTGCCAGCAGTACAGAGGGACAGGGGGCGCGTAGTGAAAAACTGTTTTTT	CASSTEGQGARSEKLFF
-	-	TRBV7-9	TRBJ1-5	TGTGCCAGCAGCTCTCGGCGTGGGCAGCCCCAGCATTTT	CASSSRRGQPQHF
-	-	TRBV28	TRBJ1-1	TGTGCCAGCAGTTTAAGCGAGGGCGAAGCTTTCTTT	CASSLSEGEAFF
-	-	TRBV3-1/TRBV3-2	TRBJ1-1	TGTGCCAGCAGACAAACCGGGGGCACTGAAGCTTTCTTT	CASRQTGGTEAFF
TRBD1	-	TRBV6-6	TRBJ2-7	TGTGCCAGCACCCCGGACAGGACGGCCTACGAGCAGTACTTC	CASTPDRTAYEQYF
-	-	TRBV6-4	TRBJ1-1	TGTGCCAGCAGTATGAGGGGAGGTGACACTGAAGCTTTCTTT	CASSMRGGDTEAFF
TRBD2	-	TRBV4-3	TRBJ2-2	TGCGCCAGCAGCGGCACGGGACTAGATACCGGGGAGCTGTTTTTT	CASSGTGLDTGELFF
TRBD1	-	TRBV27	TRBJ1-2	TGTGCCAGCAGGCCTACAGGGGGGTATGGCTACACCTTC	CASRPTGGYGYTF
TRBD2	-	TRBV27	TRBJ2-1	TGTGCCAGCAGTTCCCTAGCGGGGGGGCTCAATGAGCAGTTCTTC	CASSSLAGGLNEQFF
-	-	TRBV5-1	TRBJ1-2	TGCGCCAGCAGCTTGGGGGGTAGACTGGGAGAGTATGGCTACACCTTC	CASSLGGRLGEYGYTF
-	-	TRBV19	TRBJ2-5	TGTGCCAGTAGTACCTCCAAGGGAGAGACCCAGTACTTC	CASSTSKGETQYF
-	-	TRBV28	TRBJ1-6	TGTGCCAGCAGTGCATATACTAGCTCCTATAATTCACCCCTCCACTTT	CASSAYTSSYNSPLHF
-	-	TRBV5-4	TRBJ1-3	TGTGCCAGCAGCCCGCAGGGTGGTGAAGGAAACACCATATATTTT	CASSPQGGEGNTIYF
TRBD1	-	TRBV19	TRBJ1-2	TGTGCCAGTAGTCTCCCTCGGACAGGGAGCCATGGCTACACCTTC	CASSLPRTGSHGYTF
-	-	TRBV5-1	TRBJ1-3	TGCGCCAGCAGCTTGGATTCGGCTGGAAACACCATATATTTT	CASSLDSAGNTIYF
-	-	TRBV12-3/TRBV12-4	TRBJ2-2	TGTGCCAGCAGTTCGTCCAGGACAAAGCTGTTTTTT	CASSSSRTKLFF
TRBD1	-	TRBV19	TRBJ1-6	TGTGCCAGTAGTAGCCGGGACAGGGTAATCTATAATTCACCCCTCCACTTT	CASSSRDRVIYNSPLHF
-	-	TRBV3-1/TRBV3-2	TRBJ1-3	TGTGCCAGCAGCCAAGTCGGGGTCTCTGGAAACACCATATATTTT	CASSQVGVSGNTIYF
-	-	TRBV28	TRBJ1-6	TGTGCCAGCAGAACGACAGTAAATTCACCCCTCCACTTT	CASRTTVNSPLHF
-	-	TRBV4-1	TRBJ2-1	TGCGCCAGCAGACTTTTCCGCAATGAGCAGTTCTTC	CASRLFRNEQFF
-	-	TRBV3-1/TRBV3-2	TRBJ2-7	TGTGCCAGCAGCCCAAGGGCGGGGGCCCCTCTCTCCTACGAGCAGTACTTC	CASSPRAGAPLSYEQYF
-	-	TRBV11-2	TRBJ2-1	TGTGCCAGCAGCCCCGGGTGGAGGCTCGGCGAGCAGTTCTTC	CASSPGWRLGEQFF
-	-	TRBV6-1	TRBJ1-2	TGTGCCAGCAGTGAATTAGCCGGACCCTATGGCTACACCTTC	CASSELAGPYGYTF
TRBD1	-	TRBV10-3	TRBJ2-2	TGTGCCATCAGAAACTCCGGGACAGGTAGCACCGGGGAGCTGTTTTTT	CAIRNSGTGSTGELFF
-	-	TRBV3-1/TRBV3-2	TRBJ1-2	TGTGCCAGCAGCACCCGACAAGCCTATGGCTACACCTTC	CASSTRQAYGYTF
-	-	TRBV6-2/TRBV6-3	TRBJ2-1	TGTGCCAGCAGTTGGACCCGGGCCGGCAATGAGCAGTTCTTC	CASSWTRAGNEQFF
-	-	TRBV7-2	TRBJ2-1	TGTGCCAGCAGTACTCCCGGGACAGAGCAGTTCTTC	CASSTPGTEQFF
-	-	TRBV4-1	TRBJ2-3	TGCGCCAGCAGCCAATTAAGTATTCCGTTAGCAGATACGCAGTATTTT	CASSQLSIPLADTQYF
-	-	TRBV28	TRBJ1-2	TGTGCCAGCACCTCTGGGGCAGGAATTATAGCTAACTATGGCTACACCTTC	CASTSGAGIIANYGYTF
-	-	TRBV2	TRBJ2-3	TGTGCCAGCAGTGATCTCTCACATACGCAGTATTTT	CASSDLSHTQYF
-	once	TRBV2	TRBJ2-1	TGTGCCAGCAGTGACTGGGACGAGTCCTACAATGAGCAGTTCTTC	CASSDWDESYNEQFF
-	-	TRBV6-1	TRBJ1-5	TGTGCCAGCAGTGAGGGGACCTATTATAGCAATCAGCCCCAGCATTTT	CASSEGTYYSNQPQHF
-	-	TRBV6-5	TRBJ2-3	TGTGCCAGCAGCCTCGGACGGACCAGCACAGATACGCAGTATTTT	CASSLGRTSTDTQYF
-	-	TRBV18	TRBJ1-5	TGTGCCAGCTCACCAAGCTGGGCCAATCAGCCCCAGCATTTT	CASSPSWANQPQHF
-	-	TRBV10-1	TRBJ2-7	TGCGCCAGCAGCGGGGGAAATGTCCCGGGGCGAAATCTCTACGAGCAGTACTTC	CASSGGNVPGRNLYEQYF
-	-	TRBV12-5	TRBJ2-3	TGTGCTAGTGCCCTTCAGGGGGGGGGCACAGATACGCAGTATTTT	CASALQGGGTDTQYF
-	-	TRBV6-4	TRBJ1-2	TGTGCCAGCAGTGATTATAACTATGGCTACACCTTC	CASSDYNYGYTF
-	-	TRBV18	TRBJ1-1	TGTGCCAGCTCACCAAATGCGGGTACGAACACTGAAGCTTTCTTT	CASSPNAGTNTEAFF
-	-	TRBV7-2	TRBJ1-3	TGTGCCAGCAGCTTTGCTGCCCAGTCAGGTGGAAACACCATATATTTT	CASSFAAQSGGNTIYF
-	-	TRBV7-2	TRBJ1-1	TGTGCCAGCAGCTTACAGGCTGAAGCTTTCTTT	CASSLQAEAFF
-	-	TRBV7-2	TRBJ2-7	TGTGCCAGCAGCTTAGTCGGGGGGCCCCTTTCCTACGAGCAGTACTTC	CASSLVGGPLSYEQYF